This TCR beta chain emerged from a study of T cell responses to AZD1222 COVID-19 vaccine. The table came from immunoSEQ multiplex PCR; TCRdb's copy has only in-frame clones and leaves some out. The data hold some 60,000 clones, with around three quarters observed a single time. Regarding the study as a whole: Across the whole spike, CD4 TCRs peaked at regions 160-218 and 743-854. Two AZD1222 administrations were followed by greater Spike-specific TCR breadth and depth.

Recipients boosted at about 4 weeks or about 12 weeks are pooled. Germline CDR1 is SEHNR and CDR2 is FQNEAQ (reference sequence). This CDR3 has 17 residues. Germline trimming cut 5 bases from V and 5 bases from J; bases unmatched to any gene: 16. In regard to this clone: Its antigen is still unknown.

The starting material was peripheral blood, obtained 28 days after the second AZD1222 dose. This TCR was sampled from an adult who received the AZD1222 COVID-19 vaccine. The chain is built from TRBV7-9 and TRBJ2-5, with 8 bases lining up with TRBD1. CDR3 coding DNA: TGTGCCAGCAGCACCGGGACAGGACAGAGAGGGGGGGAGACCCAGTACTTC. The encoded protein is CASSTGTGQRGGETQYF.